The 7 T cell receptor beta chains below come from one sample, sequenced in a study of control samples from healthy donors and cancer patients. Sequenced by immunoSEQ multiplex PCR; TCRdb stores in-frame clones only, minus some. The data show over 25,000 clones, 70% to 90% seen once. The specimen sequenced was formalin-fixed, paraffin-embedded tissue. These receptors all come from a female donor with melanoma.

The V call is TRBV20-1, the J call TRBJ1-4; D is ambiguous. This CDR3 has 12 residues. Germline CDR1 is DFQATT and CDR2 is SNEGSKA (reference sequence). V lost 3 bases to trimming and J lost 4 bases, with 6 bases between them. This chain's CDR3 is CSASEGNEKLFF. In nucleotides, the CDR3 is TGCAGTGCTAGTGAGGGTAATGAAAAACTGTTTTTT.

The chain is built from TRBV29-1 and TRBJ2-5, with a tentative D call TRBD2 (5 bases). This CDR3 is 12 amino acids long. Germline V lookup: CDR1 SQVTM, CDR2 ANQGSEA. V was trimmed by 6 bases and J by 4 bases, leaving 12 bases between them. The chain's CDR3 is CSVEAEGETQYF. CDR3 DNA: TGCAGCGTCGAGGCCGAGGGAGAGACCCAGTACTTC.

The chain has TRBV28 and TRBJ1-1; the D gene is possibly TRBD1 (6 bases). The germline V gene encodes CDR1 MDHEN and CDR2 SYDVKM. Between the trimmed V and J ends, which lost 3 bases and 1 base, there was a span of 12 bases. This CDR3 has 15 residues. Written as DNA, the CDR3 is TGTGCCAGCAGTTTGTACAGGGAGAGGAACACTGAAGCTTTCTTT. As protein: CASSLYRERNTEAFF.

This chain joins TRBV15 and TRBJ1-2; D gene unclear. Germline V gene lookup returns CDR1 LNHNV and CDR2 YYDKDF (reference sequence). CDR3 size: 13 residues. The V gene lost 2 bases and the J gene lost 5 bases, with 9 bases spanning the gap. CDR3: CATSRFHFYGYTF. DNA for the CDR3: TGTGCCACCAGCAGATTCCACTTTTATGGCTACACCTTC. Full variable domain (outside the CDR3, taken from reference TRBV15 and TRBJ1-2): DAMVIQNPRYQVTQFGKPVTLSCSQTLNHNVMYWYQQKSSQAPKLLFHYYDKDFNNEADTPDNFQSRRPNTSFCFLDIRSPGLGDTAMYLCATSRFHFYGYTFGSGTRLTVV.

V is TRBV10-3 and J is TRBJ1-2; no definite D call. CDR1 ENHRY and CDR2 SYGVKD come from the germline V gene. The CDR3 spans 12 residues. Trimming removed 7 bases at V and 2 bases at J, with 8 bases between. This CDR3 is CAIKGRNYGYTF. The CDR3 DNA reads TGTGCCATCAAAGGGCGGAACTATGGCTACACCTTC.

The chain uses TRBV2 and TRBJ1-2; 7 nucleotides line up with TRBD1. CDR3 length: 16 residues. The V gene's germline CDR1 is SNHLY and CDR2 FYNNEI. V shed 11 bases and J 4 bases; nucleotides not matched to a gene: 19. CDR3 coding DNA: TGTGCCGGAAAGCCCCCGGGCCAGGGGGGGATCTATGGCTACACCTTC. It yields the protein CAGKPPGQGGIYGYTF.

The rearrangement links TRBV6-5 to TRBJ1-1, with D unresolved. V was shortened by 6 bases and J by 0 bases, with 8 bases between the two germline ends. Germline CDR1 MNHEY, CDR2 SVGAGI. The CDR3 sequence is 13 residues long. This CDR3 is CASSNQLNTEAFF. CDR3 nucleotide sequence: TGTGCCAGCAGCAACCAGTTGAACACTGAAGCTTTCTTT.